One and the same sample provided the 15 T cell receptor beta chains below, sequenced in a study of blood T cell repertoires in COVID-19. This table comes from immunoSEQ multiplex PCR, and its TCRdb copy is limited to in-frame clones, with some not included. The sample carries approximately 67,000 clones, 87% recorded once. Source material: peripheral blood. The receptor set was obtained from a woman older than 75 with acute or convalescent COVID-19.

The chain carries TRBV9 and TRBJ2-4; no clear D. Trimming stripped 9 bases from V and 5 bases from J, with 6 bases between. Per the germline V gene, CDR1 is SGDLS and CDR2 is YYNGEE. This CDR3 spans 10 amino acids. The CDR3 sequence is CANTENIQYF. The CDR3 DNA is TGTGCCAATACAGAAAACATTCAGTACTTC.

This clone appeared a single time. The chain combines TRBV28 with TRBJ1-2; D is unclear. The CDR3 spans 15 residues. The germline gives CDR1 MDHEN, CDR2 SYDVKM. Between the trimmed V and J ends, which lost 1 base and 8 bases, there was a span of 17 bases. CDR3 sequence reads: CASSLLKAGTGGYTF. Here the CDR3 DNA reads TGTGCCAGCAGTTTATTAAAGGCCGGCACGGGAGGCTACACCTTC.

V is TRBV4-2 and J is TRBJ2-1; TRBD2 matches 8 bases. The V gene's germline CDR1 is LGHNA and CDR2 YNFKEQ. V lost 1 base, J lost 14 bases, and 4 bases stayed unmatched. The CDR3 extends over 12 amino acids. The chain's CDR3 is CASSQAGGPKFF. CDR3 DNA: TGTGCCAGCAGCCAAGCGGGAGGGCCGAAGTTCTTC.

The chain carries TRBV28 and TRBJ1-4; weak D call: TRBD1 (6 bases). Trimming stripped 2 bases from V and 6 bases from J, with 13 bases between. This CDR3 is built from 15 residues. Looked up from germline, CDR1 is MDHEN and CDR2 is SYDVKM. The DNA of the CDR3 is TGTGCCAGCAGTTTAACGAGGGACAAGTATGAAAAACTGTTTTTT. Translated: CASSLTRDKYEKLFF.

The V gene is TRBV27, the J gene TRBJ2-1; TRBD2 matches 10 bases. This CDR3 has 15 amino acids. V trimming: 1 base; J trimming: 7 bases; junction bases outside the gene matches: 4. Per the germline V gene, CDR1 is MNHEY and CDR2 is SMNVEV (reference sequence). The CDR3 bases are TGTGCCAGCAGTTTATTACTAGCGGGAATAAATGAGCAGTTCTTC. Translated: CASSLLLAGINEQFF.

V usage is TRBV15 and J usage is TRBJ2-3; 13 nucleotides line up with TRBD2. The CDR3 has 16 amino acids. V shed 5 bases and J 4 bases; nucleotides not matched to a gene: 6. Germline V gene sequence: CDR1 LNHNV, CDR2 YYDKDF (reference sequence). CDR3 nucleotide sequence: TGTGCCACCAGCCGTCGACTAGCGGGAGGCCCAGATACGCAGTATTTT. Residues: CATSRRLAGGPDTQYF.

The gene calls are TRBV7-2 and TRBJ1-1, with TRBD1 as a possible D gene (6 bases). CDR3 length: 15 amino acids. Trimming stripped 5 bases from V and 5 bases from J, with 18 bases between. Germline assignment: CDR1 SGHTA and CDR2 FQGNSA. CDR3 nucleotides: TGTGCCAGCAGCGTTGACAGGTCTAGGTATACTGAAGCTTTCTTT. This encodes CASSVDRSRYTEAFF.

The V call is TRBV3-1 (or the pseudogene TRBV3-2), the J call TRBJ2-7; 9 nucleotides align to TRBD1. This CDR3 region has 14 residues. V was pared by 11 bases and J by 9 bases, with 17 bases of the junction left unmatched. Germline V gives CDR1 LGHDT, CDR2 YNNKEL (reference sequence). CDR3 sequence (DNA): TGTGCCTCCGCGCCCGGGACAGGGACGTCTGCGCAGTACTTC. It specifies CASAPGTGTSAQYF.

The genes are TRBV2 and TRBJ1-2; TRBD1 matches 8 bases. The CDR3 is made up of 15 amino acids. CDR1 is SNHLY and CDR2 is FYNNEI in the germline V gene. V was clipped by 6 bases and J by 8 bases; unmatched bases: 14. This chain's CDR3 is CASRPLRTGTRGYTF. CDR3 bases: TGTGCCAGCAGGCCCCTCCGGACAGGGACACGGGGCTACACCTTC.

The rearrangement links TRBV7-2 to TRBJ1-5; D might be TRBD1 (6 bases). The ends were cut back, 6 bases at V and 0 bases at J, with 18 bases in the middle. Germline lookup yields CDR1 SGHTA and CDR2 FQGNSA. The CDR3 runs to 17 residues. The CDR3 sequence is CASSHSRGGDSNQPQHF. The CDR3 DNA reads as TGTGCCAGCAGTCACAGCAGGGGTGGAGATAGCAATCAGCCCCAGCATTTT.

The chain recombines TRBV7-2 with TRBJ2-5; tentatively, D is TRBD1 (5 bases). Germline V gene lookup returns CDR1 SGHTA and CDR2 FQGNSA. V lost 2 bases to trimming and J lost 5 bases, with 15 bases between them. The CDR3 has 15 amino acids. The CDR3 loop is CASSLQGSVAETQYF. The DNA of the CDR3 is TGTGCCAGCAGCTTACAGGGCAGCGTCGCGGAGACCCAGTACTTC. Full variable domain (outside the CDR3, taken from reference TRBV7-2 and TRBJ2-5): GAGVSQSPSNKVTEKGKDVELRCDPISGHTALYWYRQSLGQGLEFLIYFQGNSAPDKSGLPSDRFSAERTGGSVSTLTIQRTQQEDSAVYLCASSLQGSVAETQYFGPGTRLLVL.

This chain uses TRBV15 with TRBJ1-3, with unresolved D. V was clipped by 10 bases and J by 3 bases, with 19 bases between them. Germline CDR1 reads LNHNV; CDR2 reads YYDKDF (reference sequence). The CDR3 covers 15 residues. CDR3 protein: CAISKDYMDGNTIYF. The CDR3 DNA reads TGTGCCATCTCAAAGGACTACATGGATGGAAACACCATATATTTT.

This chain connects TRBV6-4 to TRBJ1-1; D ambiguous. Germline V CDR1 and CDR2: MRHNA, SNTAGT. The V and J ends lost 1 base and 1 base respectively, with 4 bases between them. The CDR3 consists of 13 residues. Here the CDR3 DNA reads TGTGCCAGCAGTGACTTGGCGAACACTGAAGCTTTCTTT. Encoded protein: CASSDLANTEAFF.

This clone was counted a single time. The V call is TRBV27, the J call TRBJ1-1; TRBD1 matches 8 bases. J lost 5 bases, V lost 5 bases, and 10 bases had no gene match. This CDR3 spans 15 amino acids. Germline-derived CDR1 and CDR2 are MNHEY and SMNVEV (reference sequence). The CDR3 DNA is TGTGCCAGCAGTCGCTCTGCAGGGGGCTGGACTGAAGCTTTCTTT. Translating gives CASSRSAGGWTEAFF.

V gene TRBV20-1 combines with J gene TRBJ2-1; D may be TRBD1 or TRBD2 (6 bases each). Germline assignment: CDR1 DFQATT and CDR2 SNEGSKA (reference sequence). The CDR3 length is 16 residues. Trimming removed 5 bases at V and 2 bases at J, with 19 bases between. CDR3 bases: TGCAGTGCTCGTGGGGGGCCCATACAGACCTACAATGAGCAGTTCTTC. This sequence encodes CSARGGPIQTYNEQFF.